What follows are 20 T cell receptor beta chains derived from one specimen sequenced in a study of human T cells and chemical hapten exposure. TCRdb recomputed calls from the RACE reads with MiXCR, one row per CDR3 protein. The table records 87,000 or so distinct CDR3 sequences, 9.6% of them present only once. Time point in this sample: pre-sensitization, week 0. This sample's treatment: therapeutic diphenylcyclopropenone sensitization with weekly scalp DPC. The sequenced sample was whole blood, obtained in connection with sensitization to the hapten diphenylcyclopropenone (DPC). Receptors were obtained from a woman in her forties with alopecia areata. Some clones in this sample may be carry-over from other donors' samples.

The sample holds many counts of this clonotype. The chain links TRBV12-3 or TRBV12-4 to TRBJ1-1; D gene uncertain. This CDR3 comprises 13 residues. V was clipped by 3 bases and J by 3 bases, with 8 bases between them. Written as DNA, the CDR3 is TGTGCCAGCAGTTTGCGGGAGGACACTGAAGCTTTCTTT. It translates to CASSLREDTEAFF.

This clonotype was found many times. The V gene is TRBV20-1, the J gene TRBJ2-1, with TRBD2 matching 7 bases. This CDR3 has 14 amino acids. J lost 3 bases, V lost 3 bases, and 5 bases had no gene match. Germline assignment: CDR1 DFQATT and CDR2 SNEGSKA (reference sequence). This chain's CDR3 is CSARAVAGYNEQFF. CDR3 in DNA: TGCAGTGCTAGGGCGGTAGCGGGCTACAATGAGCAGTTCTTC.

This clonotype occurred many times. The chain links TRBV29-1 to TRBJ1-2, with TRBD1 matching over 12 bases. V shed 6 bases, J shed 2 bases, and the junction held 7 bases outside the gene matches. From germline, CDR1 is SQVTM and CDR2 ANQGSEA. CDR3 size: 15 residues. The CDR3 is CSVGTGGLPNYGYTF. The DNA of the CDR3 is TGCAGCGTCGGGACAGGGGGCCTTCCGAACTATGGCTACACCTTC.

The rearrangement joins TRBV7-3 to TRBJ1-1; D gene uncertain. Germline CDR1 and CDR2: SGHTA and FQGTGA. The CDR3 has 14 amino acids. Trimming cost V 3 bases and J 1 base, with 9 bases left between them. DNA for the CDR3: TGTGCCAGCAGCTTGGGCCCATCGAACACTGAAGCTTTCTTT. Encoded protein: CASSLGPSNTEAFF.

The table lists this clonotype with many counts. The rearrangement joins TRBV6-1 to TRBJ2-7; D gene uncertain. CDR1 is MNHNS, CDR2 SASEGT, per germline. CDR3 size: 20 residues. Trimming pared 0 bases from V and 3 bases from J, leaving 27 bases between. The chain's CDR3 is CASSEAHSLFTPKKLYEQYF. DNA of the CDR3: TGTGCCAGCAGTGAAGCCCATAGCCTTTTCACCCCTAAAAAACTCTACGAGCAGTACTTC.

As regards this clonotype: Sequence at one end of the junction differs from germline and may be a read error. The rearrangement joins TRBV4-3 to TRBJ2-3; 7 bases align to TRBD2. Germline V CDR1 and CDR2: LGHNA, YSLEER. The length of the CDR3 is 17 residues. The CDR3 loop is CVSSQDLAGISTDTQYF. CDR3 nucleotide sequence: TGCGTCAGCAGCCAAGACTTAGCGGGTATAAGCACAGATACGCAGTATTTT.

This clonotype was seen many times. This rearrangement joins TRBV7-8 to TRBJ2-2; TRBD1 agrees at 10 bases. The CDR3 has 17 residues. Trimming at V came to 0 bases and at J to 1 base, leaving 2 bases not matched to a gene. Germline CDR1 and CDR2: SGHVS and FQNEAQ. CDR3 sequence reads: CASSLARTGGNTGELFF. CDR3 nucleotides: TGTGCCAGCAGCTTAGCGAGGACAGGGGGGAACACCGGGGAGCTGTTTTTT.

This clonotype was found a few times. CDR3 coding DNA: TGTGCCAGCAGTCTTGGACAGGGACTAGGGGGAAACACCATATATTTT. Its protein product is CASSLGQGLGGNTIYF. The chain joins TRBV12-3 or TRBV12-4 to TRBJ1-3; 8 nucleotides align to TRBD1. V was pared by 5 bases and J by 4 bases, with 10 bases of the junction left unmatched. The CDR3 is 16 residues long.

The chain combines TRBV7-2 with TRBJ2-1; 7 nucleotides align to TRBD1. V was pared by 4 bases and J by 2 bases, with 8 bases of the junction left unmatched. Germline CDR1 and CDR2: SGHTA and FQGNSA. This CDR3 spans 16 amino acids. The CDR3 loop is CASSSSGTDPYNEQFF. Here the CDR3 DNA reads TGTGCCAGCAGCTCCTCCGGGACAGACCCCTACAATGAGCAGTTCTTC. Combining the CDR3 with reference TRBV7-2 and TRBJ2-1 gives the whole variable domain GAGVSQSPSNKVTEKGKDVELRCDPISGHTALYWYRQSLGQGLEFLIYFQGNSAPDKSGLPSDRFSAERTGGSVSTLTIQRTQQEDSAVYLCASSSSGTDPYNEQFFGPGTRLTVL.

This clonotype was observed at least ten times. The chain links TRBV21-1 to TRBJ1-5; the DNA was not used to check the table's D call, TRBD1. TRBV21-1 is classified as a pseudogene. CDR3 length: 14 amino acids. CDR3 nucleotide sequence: TGTGCCAGCCAGAAGTGGGGGTTTGCTTCGCCCCAGCATTTT. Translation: CASQKWGFASPQHF.

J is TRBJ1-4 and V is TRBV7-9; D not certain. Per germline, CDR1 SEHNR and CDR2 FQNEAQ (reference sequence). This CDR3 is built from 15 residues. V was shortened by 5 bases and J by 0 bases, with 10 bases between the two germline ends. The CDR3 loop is CASSALSTTNEKLFF. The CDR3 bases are TGTGCCAGCAGCGCCCTCAGTACAACTAATGAAAAACTGTTTTTT. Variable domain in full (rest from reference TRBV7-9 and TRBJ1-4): DTGVSQNPRHKITKRGQNVTFRCDPISEHNRLYWYRQTLGQGPEFLTYFQNEAQLEKSRLLSDRFSAERPKGSFSTLEIQRTEQGDSAMYLCASSALSTTNEKLFFGSGTQLSVL.

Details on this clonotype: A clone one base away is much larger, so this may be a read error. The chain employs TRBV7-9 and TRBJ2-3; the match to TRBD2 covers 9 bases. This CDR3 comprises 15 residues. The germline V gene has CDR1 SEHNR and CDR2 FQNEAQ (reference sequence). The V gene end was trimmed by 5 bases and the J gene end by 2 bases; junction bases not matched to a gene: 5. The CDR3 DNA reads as TGTGCCAGCAGCCTCCGACTAGCGGTCACAGATACGCAGTATTTT. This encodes CASSLRLAVTDTQYF. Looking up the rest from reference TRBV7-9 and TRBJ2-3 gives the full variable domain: DTGVSQNPRHKITKRGQNVTFRCDPISEHNRLYWYRQTLGQGPEFLTYFQNEAQLEKSRLLSDRFSAERPKGSFSTLEIQRTEQGDSAMYLCASSLRLAVTDTQYFGPGTRLTVL.

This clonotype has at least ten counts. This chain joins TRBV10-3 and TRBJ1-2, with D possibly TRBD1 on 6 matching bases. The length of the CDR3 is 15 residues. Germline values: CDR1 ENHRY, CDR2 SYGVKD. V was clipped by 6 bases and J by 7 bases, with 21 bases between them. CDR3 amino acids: CAISTPPPDSGGYTF. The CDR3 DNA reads TGTGCCATCAGCACCCCCCCTCCGGACAGCGGTGGCTACACCTTC.

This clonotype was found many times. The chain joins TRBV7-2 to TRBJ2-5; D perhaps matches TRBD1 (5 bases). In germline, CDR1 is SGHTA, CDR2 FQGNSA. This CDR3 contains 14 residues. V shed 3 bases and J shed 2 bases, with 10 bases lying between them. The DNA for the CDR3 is TGTGCCAGCAGCTTTCAGGCAGGGCAAGAGACCCAGTACTTC. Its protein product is CASSFQAGQETQYF.

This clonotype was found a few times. CDR3: CASSLEALRAPLHF. As DNA, the CDR3 is TGTGCCAGCAGCTTAGAAGCCCTTCGCGCACCCCTCCACTTT. The chain uses TRBV7-6 and TRBJ1-6; D is unresolved. There are 14 residues in the CDR3. V gave up 1 base and J gave up 11 bases, with 12 bases separating them. Germline CDR1 is SGHVS and CDR2 is FNYEAQ.

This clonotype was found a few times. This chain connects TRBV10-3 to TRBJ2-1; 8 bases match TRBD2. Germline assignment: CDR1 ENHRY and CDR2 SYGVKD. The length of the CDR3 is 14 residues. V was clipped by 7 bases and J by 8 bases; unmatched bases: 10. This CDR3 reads CAITTGGPGHEQFF. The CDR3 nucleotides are TGTGCCATCACTACGGGGGGGCCCGGGCATGAGCAGTTCTTC.

This CDR3 reads CASSQGSGGNEKLFF. Written as DNA, the CDR3 is TGCGCCAGCAGCCAAGGGTCAGGGGGGAATGAAAAACTGTTTTTT. The gene calls are TRBV4-1 and TRBJ1-4, with 7 nucleotides matching TRBD1. Trimming at V came to 1 base and at J to 5 bases, leaving 4 bases not matched to a gene. CDR3 length: 15 amino acids. Germline-derived CDR1 and CDR2 are MGHRA and YSYEKL.

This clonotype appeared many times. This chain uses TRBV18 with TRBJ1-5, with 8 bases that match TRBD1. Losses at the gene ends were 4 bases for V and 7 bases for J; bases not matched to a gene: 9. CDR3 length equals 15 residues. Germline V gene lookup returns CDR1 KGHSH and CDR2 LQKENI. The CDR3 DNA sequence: TGTGCCAGCTCACTGGAGGGACAGGCAGGACAGCCCCAGCATTTT. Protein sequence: CASSLEGQAGQPQHF.

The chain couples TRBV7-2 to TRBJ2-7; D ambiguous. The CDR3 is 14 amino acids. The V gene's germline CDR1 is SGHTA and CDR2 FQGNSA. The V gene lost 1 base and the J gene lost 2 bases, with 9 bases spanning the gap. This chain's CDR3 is CASSLEAVTYEQYF. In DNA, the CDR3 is TGTGCCAGCAGCTTAGAGGCGGTGACCTACGAGCAGTACTTC. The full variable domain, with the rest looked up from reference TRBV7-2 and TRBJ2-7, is GAGVSQSPSNKVTEKGKDVELRCDPISGHTALYWYRQSLGQGLEFLIYFQGNSAPDKSGLPSDRFSAERTGGSVSTLTIQRTQQEDSAVYLCASSLEAVTYEQYFGPGTRLTVT.

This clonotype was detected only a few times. The CDR3 here is CASTPMLDYGYTF. CDR3 coding DNA: TGTGCCAGCACTCCAATGCTAGACTATGGCTACACCTTC. The V and J genes are TRBV6-1 and TRBJ1-2; D call uncertain. V dropped 7 bases and J dropped 3 bases, with 12 bases sitting between them. The CDR3 runs to 13 residues. The germline CDR1 and CDR2 sequences are MNHNS and SASEGT.